This TCR beta chain stems from a study of T-cell memory formation after mild COVID-19. This clonotype was detected a few times. From the 5' RACE reads, TCRdb called clonotypes with MiXCR, one entry per CDR3 protein. The table has hundreds of thousands of distinct CDR3 sequences, more than 20% seen once. J lost 0 bases, V lost 6 bases, and 4 bases had no gene match. There are 16 residues in the CDR3. This sequence was found in an adult woman who had mild COVID-19 (a few samples of this study predate the infection). Cell type and time point are not known. The sequenced sample was PBMCs or a T cell subset sorted from them (not recorded which). This chain connects TRBV12-3 or TRBV12-4 to TRBJ2-6; 8 nucleotides line up with TRBD1. The CDR3 DNA sequence: TGTGCCAGCAGCTGGGACAGGTTCTCTGGGGCCAACGTCCTGACTTTC. Translated: CASSWDRFSGANVLTF.